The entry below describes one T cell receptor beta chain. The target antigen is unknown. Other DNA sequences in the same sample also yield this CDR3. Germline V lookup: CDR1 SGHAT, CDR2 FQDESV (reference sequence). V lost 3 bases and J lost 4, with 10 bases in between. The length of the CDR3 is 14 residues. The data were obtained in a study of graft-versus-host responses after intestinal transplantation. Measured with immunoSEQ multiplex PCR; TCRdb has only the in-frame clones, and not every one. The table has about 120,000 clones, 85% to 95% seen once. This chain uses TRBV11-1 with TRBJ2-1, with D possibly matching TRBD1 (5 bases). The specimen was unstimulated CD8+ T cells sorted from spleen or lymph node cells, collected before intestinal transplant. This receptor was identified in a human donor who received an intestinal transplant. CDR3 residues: CASSFPGNYNEQFF. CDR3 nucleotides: TGTGCCAGCAGCTTTCCAGGGAATTACAATGAGCAGTTCTTC.